These T cell receptor beta chains were read from a single sample in a study of tumor-infiltrating lymphocytes in primary liver carcinoma. TCRdb processed the multiplex PCR reads anew with MiXCR; each CDR3 protein has one entry. The sample includes about 320,000 distinct CDR3 sequences, roughly 60% of them seen just once. Sequenced material: peripheral blood. All receptors derive from a man aged 35 to 55 with primary liver carcinoma and hepatitis B virus infection. Each CDR3 is given with its conserved first and last residue. Fields, in order: J gene, clone size, D gene, V gene, CDR3 protein, CDR3 DNA. A D gene is named only where the DNA matches it firmly. A clone size is listed for some rows: how often the clone was seen (once, few, many), or a class if it is expanded.

>TRBJ1-6|.|.|TRBV5-1
CASSLKGLPPLHF
TGCGCCAGCAGCTTGAAGGGCTTGCCACCCCTCCACTTT
>TRBJ1-6|many|.|TRBV4-1
CASSQDRGAYYNSPLHF
TGCGCCAGCAGCCAAGATCGGGGGGCCTACTATAATTCACCCCTCCACTTT
>TRBJ2-7|few|.|TRBV30
CAWVWSGEQYF
TGTGCCTGGGTTTGGTCTGGGGAGCAGTACTTC
>TRBJ1-6|.|.|TRBV7-9
CASSFGQGNSPLHF
TGTGCCAGCAGCTTTGGCCAGGGGAATTCACCCCTCCACTTT
>TRBJ2-1|.|TRBD1|TRBV11-2
CASSLTTGVNEQFF
TGTGCTAGCAGCCTCACGACAGGGGTGAATGAGCAGTTCTTC
>TRBJ1-1|.|.|TRBV28
CASSGSGRAFF
TGTGCCAGCAGTGGTTCAGGGAGGGCTTTCTTT
>TRBJ2-7|few|.|TRBV5-1
CASSFGQGGFYEQYF
TGCGCCAGCAGCTTCGGCCAGGGAGGTTTCTATGAGCAGTACTTC
>TRBJ1-1|once|.|TRBV12-3/TRBV12-4
CASSLGHLKTEASF
TGTGCCAGCAGTTTGGGACATTTGAAGACTGAAGCTTCCTTT
>TRBJ2-7|few|.|TRBV6-6
CASGYRSGSYEQYF
TGTGCCAGCGGTTACCGGTCCGGTTCCTACGAGCAGTACTTC
>TRBJ1-1|.|TRBD1|TRBV29-1
CSVVQGRYTEALF
TGCAGCGTTGTACAGGGGAGGTACACTGAAGCTTTATTT
>TRBJ1-2|.|.|TRBV5-1
CASSSAGTNLGHGYTF
TGCGCCAGCAGCTCCGCCGGGACAAACCTGGGGCATGGCTACACCTTC
>TRBJ2-1|once|.|TRBV11-1
CANGLVERNEQFF
TGTGCCAACGGCTTAGTGGAGCGGAATGAGCAGTTCTTC
>TRBJ2-7|.|TRBD1|TRBV11-2
CASSYPGTGSEHYF
TGTGCCAGCAGCTATCCCGGGACAGGGTCCGAGCATTATTTC
>TRBJ2-1|few|.|TRBV28
CASSLGGAGEQFF
TGTGCCAGCAGTTTAGGGGGAGCAGGTGAGCAGTTCTTC
>TRBJ2-5|.|.|TRBV11-2
CARSGPTFGETQYF
TGTGCCAGGAGCGGGCCCACCTTCGGCGAGACCCAGTACTTC
>TRBJ1-1|.|.|TRBV5-5
CASSWGTRTEAFF
TGTGCCAGCAGCTGGGGAACTCGCACTGAAGCTTTCTTT
>TRBJ1-2|once|.|TRBV29-1
CSVEARRDLYGYTF
TGCAGCGTTGAAGCCCGAAGGGACCTCTATGGCTACACCTTC